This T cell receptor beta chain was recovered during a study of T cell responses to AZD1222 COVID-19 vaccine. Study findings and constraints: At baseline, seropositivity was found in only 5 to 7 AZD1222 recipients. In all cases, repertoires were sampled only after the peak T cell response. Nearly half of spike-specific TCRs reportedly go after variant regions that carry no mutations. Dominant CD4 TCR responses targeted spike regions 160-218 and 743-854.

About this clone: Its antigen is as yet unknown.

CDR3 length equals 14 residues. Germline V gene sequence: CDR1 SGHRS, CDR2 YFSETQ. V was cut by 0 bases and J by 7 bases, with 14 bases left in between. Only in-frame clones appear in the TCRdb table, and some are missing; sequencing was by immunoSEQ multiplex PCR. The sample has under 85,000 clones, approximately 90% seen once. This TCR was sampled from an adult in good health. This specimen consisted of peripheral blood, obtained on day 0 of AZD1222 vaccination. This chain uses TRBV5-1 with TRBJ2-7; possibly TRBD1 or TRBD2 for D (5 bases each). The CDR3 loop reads CASSLDWGSGEQYF. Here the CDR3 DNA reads TGCGCCAGCAGCTTGGACTGGGGGTCTGGGGAGCAGTACTTC. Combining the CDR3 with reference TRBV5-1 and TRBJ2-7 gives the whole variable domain KAGVTQTPRYLIKTRGQQVTLSCSPISGHRSVSWYQQTPGQGLQFLFEYFSETQRNKGNFPGRFSGRQFSNSRSEMNVSTLELGDSALYLCASSLDWGSGEQYFGPGTRLTVT.